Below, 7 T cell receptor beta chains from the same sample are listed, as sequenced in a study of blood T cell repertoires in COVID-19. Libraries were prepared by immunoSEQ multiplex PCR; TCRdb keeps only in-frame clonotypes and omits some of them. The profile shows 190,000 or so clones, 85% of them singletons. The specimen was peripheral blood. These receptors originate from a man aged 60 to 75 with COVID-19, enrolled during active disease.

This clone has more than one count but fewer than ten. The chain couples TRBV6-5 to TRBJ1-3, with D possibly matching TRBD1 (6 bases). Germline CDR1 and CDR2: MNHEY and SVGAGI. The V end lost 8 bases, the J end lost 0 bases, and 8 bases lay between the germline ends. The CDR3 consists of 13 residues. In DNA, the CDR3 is TGTGCCAGCCACAGGGCCTCTGGAAACACCATATATTTT. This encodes CASHRASGNTIYF.

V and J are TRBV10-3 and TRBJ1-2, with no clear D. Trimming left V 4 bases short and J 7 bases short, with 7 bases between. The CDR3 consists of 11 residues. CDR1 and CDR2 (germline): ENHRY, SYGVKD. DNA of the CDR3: TGTGCCATCAGTGTACCAGGTGGCTACACCTTC. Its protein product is CAISVPGGYTF.

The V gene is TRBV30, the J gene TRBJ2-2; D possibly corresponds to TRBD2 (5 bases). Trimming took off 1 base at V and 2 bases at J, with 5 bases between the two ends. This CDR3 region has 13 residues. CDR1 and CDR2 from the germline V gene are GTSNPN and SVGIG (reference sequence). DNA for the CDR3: TGTGCCTGGAGTGGACTAAACACCGGGGAGCTGTTTTTT. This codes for CAWSGLNTGELFF.

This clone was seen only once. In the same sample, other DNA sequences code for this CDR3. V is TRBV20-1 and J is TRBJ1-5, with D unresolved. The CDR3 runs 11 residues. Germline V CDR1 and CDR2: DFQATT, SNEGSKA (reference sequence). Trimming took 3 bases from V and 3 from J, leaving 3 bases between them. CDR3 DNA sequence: TGCAGTGCTAGCTCCAATCAGCCCCAGCATTTT. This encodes CSASSNQPQHF.

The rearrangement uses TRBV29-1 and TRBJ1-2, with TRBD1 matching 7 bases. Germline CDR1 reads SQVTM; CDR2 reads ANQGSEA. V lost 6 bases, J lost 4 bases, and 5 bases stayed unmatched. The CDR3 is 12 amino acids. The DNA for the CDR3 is TGCAGCGTGATGGGACAGATCTATGGCTACACCTTC. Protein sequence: CSVMGQIYGYTF.

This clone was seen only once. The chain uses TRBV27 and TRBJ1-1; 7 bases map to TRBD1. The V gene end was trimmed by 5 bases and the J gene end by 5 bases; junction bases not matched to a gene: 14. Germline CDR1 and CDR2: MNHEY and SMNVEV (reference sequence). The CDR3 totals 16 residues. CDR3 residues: CASSDAGGHYLTEAFF. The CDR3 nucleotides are TGTGCCAGCAGTGACGCAGGGGGGCACTACCTTACTGAAGCTTTCTTT.

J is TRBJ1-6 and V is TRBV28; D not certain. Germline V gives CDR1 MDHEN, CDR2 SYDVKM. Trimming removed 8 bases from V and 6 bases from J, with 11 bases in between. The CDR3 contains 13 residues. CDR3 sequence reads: CASLQRVNSPLHF. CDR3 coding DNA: TGTGCCAGCTTACAGAGGGTTAATTCACCCCTCCACTTT.